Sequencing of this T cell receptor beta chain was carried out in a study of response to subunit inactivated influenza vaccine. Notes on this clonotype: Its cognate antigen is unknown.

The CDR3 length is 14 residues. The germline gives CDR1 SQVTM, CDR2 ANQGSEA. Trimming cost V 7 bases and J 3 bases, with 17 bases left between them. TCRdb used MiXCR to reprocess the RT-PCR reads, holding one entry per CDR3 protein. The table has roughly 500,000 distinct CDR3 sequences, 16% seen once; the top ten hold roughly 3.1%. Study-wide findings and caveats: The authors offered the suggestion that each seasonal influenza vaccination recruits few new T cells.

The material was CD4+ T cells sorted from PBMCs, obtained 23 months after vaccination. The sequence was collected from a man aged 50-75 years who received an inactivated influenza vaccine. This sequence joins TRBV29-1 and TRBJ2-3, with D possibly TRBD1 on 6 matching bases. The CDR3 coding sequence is TGCAGCGCCCTTCGGCAGGGGAGAACAGATACGCAGTATTTT. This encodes CSALRQGRTDTQYF.